These 3 T cell receptor beta chains were sequenced from one sample in a study of T cells in Graves' hyperthyroidism and ophthalmopathy. Using RNA transcripts as the source, TCR beta CDR3 regions were amplified. The HTBI primer set drove a first-round RT-PCR of the TCR CDR3. TCRdb processed the multiplex PCR reads anew with MiXCR; each CDR3 protein has one entry. This table holds 400,000 to 600,000 distinct CDR3 sequences, about 16% found once. The material sequenced was blood. The receptors were sampled from a woman aged 25 to 39 with Graves' ophthalmopathy.

This clonotype was observed a handful of times. The rearrangement joins TRBV20-1 to TRBJ1-1; TRBD1 matches 8 bases. After removal of 0 bases from V and 8 bases from J, the junction contained 5 bases not matched to a gene. Germline V gene sequence: CDR1 DFQATT, CDR2 SNEGSKA (reference sequence). The CDR3 totals 13 residues. CDR3 sequence reads: CSARDTGGFEAFF. As DNA, the CDR3 is TGCAGTGCTAGAGATACAGGGGGTTTCGAAGCTTTCTTT.

This sequence joins TRBV6-1 and TRBJ2-7; 12 bases agree with TRBD2. Germline CDR1 MNHNS, CDR2 SASEGT. The ends lost 5 bases at V and 6 bases at J; junction bases unmatched: 8. The CDR3 has 15 amino acids. This CDR3 is CASSPPSGRAREQYF. CDR3 in DNA: TGTGCCAGCAGTCCACCTAGCGGGAGGGCTCGCGAGCAGTACTTC.

This clonotype was seen a few times. The CDR3 region is CASSPGLAGDETQYF. The CDR3 DNA reads TGTGCCAGCAGTCCCGGACTAGCGGGAGACGAGACCCAGTACTTC. V gene TRBV6-2 or TRBV6-3 combines with J gene TRBJ2-5; 13 bases map to TRBD2. The CDR3 covers 15 residues. Germline lookup yields CDR1 MNHEY and CDR2 SVGEGT. Losses at the gene ends were 5 bases for V and 5 bases for J; bases not matched to a gene: 5.